This T cell receptor (beta chain) was captured in a study of cytomegalovirus exposure and HLA in healthy donors. Findings of the study overall: TCR beta V segments were, for the most part, productive about 90% or about 30% of the time in an earlier analysis. Later analysis found that TCR beta chains associated with HLA were more clonally expanded than other, equally common chains.

The V end was cut by 2 bases, the J end by 1 base, with 6 bases between. Germline V gene lookup returns CDR1 MNHEY and CDR2 SVGAGI. The CDR3 length is 13 residues. With regard to this clone: Its antigen is unidentified.

Amplification used 60 Vbeta primers and 13 Jbeta primers. Libraries were prepared by immunoSEQ multiplex PCR; TCRdb keeps only in-frame clonotypes and omits some of them. The repertoire holds under 150,000 clones, with 65% to 85% as singletons. The TCR sequence derives from a woman between 35 and 50 years old in good health and CMV-seronegative. This rearrangement joins TRBV6-5 to TRBJ2-7, with D possibly matching TRBD1 (5 bases). Input material: PBMCs. CDR3 in amino acids: CASSYRQSYEQYF. The CDR3 DNA reads TGTGCCAGCAGTTACCGACAGTCCTACGAGCAGTACTTC.